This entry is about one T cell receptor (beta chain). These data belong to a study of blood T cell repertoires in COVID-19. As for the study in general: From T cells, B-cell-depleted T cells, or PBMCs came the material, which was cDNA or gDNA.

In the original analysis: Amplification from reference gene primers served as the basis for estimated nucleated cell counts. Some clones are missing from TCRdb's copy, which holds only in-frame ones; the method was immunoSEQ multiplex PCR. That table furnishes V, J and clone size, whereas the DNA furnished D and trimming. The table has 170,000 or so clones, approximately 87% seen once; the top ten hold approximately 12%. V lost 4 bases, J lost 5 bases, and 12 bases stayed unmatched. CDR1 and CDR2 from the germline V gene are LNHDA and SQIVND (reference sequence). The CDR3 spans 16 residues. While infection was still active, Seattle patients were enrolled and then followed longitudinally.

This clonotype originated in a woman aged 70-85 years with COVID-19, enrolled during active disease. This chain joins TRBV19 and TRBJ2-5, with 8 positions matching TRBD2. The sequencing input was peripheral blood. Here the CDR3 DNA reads TGTGCCAGTAGTACCCTCCGGGAGGGGCCGAGGGAGACCCAGTACTTC. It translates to CASSTLREGPRETQYF. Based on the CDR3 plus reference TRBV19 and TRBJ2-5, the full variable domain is DGGITQSPKYLFRKEGQNVTLSCEQNLNHDAMYWYRQDPGQGLRLIYYSQIVNDFQKGDIAEGYSVSREKKESFPLTVTSAQKNPTAFYLCASSTLREGPRETQYFGPGTRLLVL.